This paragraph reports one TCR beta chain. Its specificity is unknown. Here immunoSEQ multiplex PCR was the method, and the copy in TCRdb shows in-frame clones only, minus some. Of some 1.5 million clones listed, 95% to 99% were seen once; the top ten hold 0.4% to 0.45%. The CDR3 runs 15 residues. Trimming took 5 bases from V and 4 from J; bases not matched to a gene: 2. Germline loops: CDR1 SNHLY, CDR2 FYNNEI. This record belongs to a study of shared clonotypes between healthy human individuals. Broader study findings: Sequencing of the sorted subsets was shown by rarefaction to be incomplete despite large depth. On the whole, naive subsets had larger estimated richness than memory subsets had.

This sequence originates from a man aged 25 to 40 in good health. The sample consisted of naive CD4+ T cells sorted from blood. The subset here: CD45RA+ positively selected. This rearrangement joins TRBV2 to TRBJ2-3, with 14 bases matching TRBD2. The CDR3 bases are TGTGCCAGCAGTAGACTAGCGGGAGGGCCAGATACGCAGTATTTT. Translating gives CASSRLAGGPDTQYF.